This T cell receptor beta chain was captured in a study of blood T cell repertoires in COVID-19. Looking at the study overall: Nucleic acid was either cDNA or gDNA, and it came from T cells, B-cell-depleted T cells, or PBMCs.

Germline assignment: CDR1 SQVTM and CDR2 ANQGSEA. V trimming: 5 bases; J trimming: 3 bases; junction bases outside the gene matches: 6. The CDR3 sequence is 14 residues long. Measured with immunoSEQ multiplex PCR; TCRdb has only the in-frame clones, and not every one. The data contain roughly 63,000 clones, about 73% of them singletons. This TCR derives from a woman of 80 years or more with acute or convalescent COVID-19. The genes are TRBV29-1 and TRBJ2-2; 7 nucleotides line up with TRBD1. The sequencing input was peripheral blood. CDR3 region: CSVRWQGDTGELFF. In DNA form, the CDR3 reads TGCAGCGTTAGGTGGCAGGGGGACACCGGGGAGCTGTTTTTT.